A single sample is the source of the 6 T cell receptor beta chains below, sequenced in a study of T cell repertoires in ileal Crohn's disease. Profiled with immunoSEQ multiplex PCR; TCRdb holds only in-frame clones, not every one. There are some 30,000 clones in the sample; roughly 77% occur only once, and around 20% lies in the top ten. Sequencing was done on a sample of ileal tissue. These receptors came from an adult with Crohn's disease.

The rearrangement joins TRBV6-1 to TRBJ1-2; a possible D gene is TRBD1 (6 bases). CDR3 size: 13 residues. Deletions cut 6 bases from V and 3 bases from J, with 11 bases between. Germline V gives CDR1 MNHNS, CDR2 SASEGT. The CDR3 nucleotides are TGTGCCAGCAGGAAGGCAGGGGACTATGGCTACACCTTC. This codes for CASRKAGDYGYTF.

The chain employs TRBV6-5 and TRBJ2-7, with a possible D match to TRBD2 (5 bases). Germline V gene lookup returns CDR1 MNHEY and CDR2 SVGAGI. V shed 0 bases and J shed 3 bases, with 9 bases lying between them. This CDR3 has 14 residues. The CDR3 region is CASSYSTRGYEQYF. Here the CDR3 DNA reads TGTGCCAGCAGTTACTCGACCCGGGGCTACGAGCAGTACTTC.

The rearrangement uses TRBV29-1 and TRBJ1-1; TRBD1 agrees at 7 bases. The V segment lost 6 bases and the J segment 11 bases; nucleotides outside the gene matches: 9. This CDR3 has 11 residues. Germline V lookup: CDR1 SQVTM, CDR2 ANQGSEA. CDR3 protein: CSVRDSRGAFF. Written as DNA, the CDR3 is TGCAGCGTCCGGGACAGCCGGGGGGCTTTCTTT.

This clone was observed a single time. The V call is TRBV6-1, the J call TRBJ2-1; D call uncertain. Trimming shortened V by 1 base and J by 5 bases, and 12 bases separated the two germline ends. The CDR3 has 15 residues. Germline loops: CDR1 MNHNS, CDR2 SASEGT. Here the CDR3 reads CASSEGWYLDNEQFF. As DNA, the CDR3 is TGTGCCAGCAGTGAAGGGTGGTATTTAGACAATGAGCAGTTCTTC.

This clone occurred once. V usage is TRBV7-3 and J usage is TRBJ2-5; the D is unclear. The germline CDR1 and CDR2 sequences are SGHTA and FQGTGA. The CDR3 runs 14 residues. Trimming shortened V by 2 bases and J by 2 bases, and 9 bases separated the two germline ends. CDR3 sequence: CASSLAGLQETQYF. The CDR3 coding sequence is TGTGCCAGCAGCTTAGCCGGGTTGCAAGAGACCCAGTACTTC. Complete variable domain (other parts from reference TRBV7-3 and TRBJ2-5): GAGVSQTPSNKVTEKGKYVELRCDPISGHTALYWYRQSLGQGPEFLIYFQGTGAADDSGLPNDRFFAVRPEGSVSTLKIQRTERGDSAVYLCASSLAGLQETQYFGPGTRLLVL.

This clone has a single count. The genes are TRBV6-6 and TRBJ1-2; a possible D gene is TRBD1 (6 bases). Trimming shortened V by 8 bases and J by 8 bases, and 24 bases separated the two germline ends. In germline, CDR1 is MNHNY, CDR2 SVGAGI (reference sequence). The CDR3 consists of 15 residues. CDR3 nucleotides: TGTGCCAGCGGGTTTGCGGGGGCTGCCATGGAAGGCTACACCTTC. It encodes CASGFAGAAMEGYTF.